This TCR beta chain was profiled in a study of T cell responses to AZD1222 COVID-19 vaccine. Study-level information: The analysis combined second doses at about 4 or about 12 weeks.

Points on this clone: Its cognate antigen is unknown.

Study-wide results and caveats: Females outnumbered males among donors, who were mostly white British; clonal diversity was possibly underestimated. Distributed over spike, vaccine-associated CD4 TCRs predominated at 160-218 and 743-854. Per reports, nearly half of all spike-specific TCRs target regions that are unmutated in variants.

The data were produced by immunoSEQ multiplex PCR, yet TCRdb's version contains in-frame clones alone and is incomplete. The sample lists about 120,000 clones, over 75% occurring once. This CDR3 spans 14 amino acids. Germline CDR1 is LNHDA and CDR2 is SQIVND (reference sequence). The V end was cut by 8 bases, the J end by 0 bases, with 13 bases between. The receptor's source is an adult in good health. V usage is TRBV19 and J usage is TRBJ1-2, with D unresolved. Material: peripheral blood, obtained on day 0 of AZD1222 vaccination. In DNA, the CDR3 is TGTGCCAGTTGTTATACCTCATCTAACTATGGCTACACCTTC. It specifies CASCYTSSNYGYTF.